This TCR beta chain was sequenced in a study of neurological immune-mediated disorders. Regarding the study as a whole: The greatest TCR clonal expansion occurred in HTLV-1-associated myelopathy and the least in multiple sclerosis, which fell below healthy controls.

Trimming cost V 0 bases and J 6 bases, with 12 bases left between them. Germline assignment: CDR1 MGHRA and CDR2 YSYEKL. The CDR3 is 15 amino acids. TCRdb ran MiXCR on the 5' RACE reads and lists one entry per CDR3 protein. The sample holds under 60,000 distinct CDR3 sequences, around 3.1% seen once. In its sample, this clonotype was seen many times. What it binds is not known. The chain recombines TRBV4-1 with TRBJ1-5; no reliable D call. The sample taken for sequencing was PBMCs. This sequence was found in a man aged 40-50 years with multiple sclerosis. The CDR3 sequence: CASSQDDRVGQPQHF. CDR3 bases: TGCGCCAGCAGCCAAGATGACCGGGTGGGTCAGCCCCAGCATTTT.